One and the same sample provided the 28 T cell receptor beta chains below, sequenced in a study of cytomegalovirus exposure and HLA in healthy donors. PCR involved 60 Vbeta and 13 Jbeta primers. Repertoires were generated with immunoSEQ multiplex PCR, while TCRdb's copy carries only in-frame clones and drops some. The data contain just over 95,000 clones, roughly 76% of them singletons. Input material: PBMCs. These TCRs come from a human donor in good health.

The chain uses TRBV30 and TRBJ1-1, with 10 bases fitting TRBD1. J gave up 10 bases and V 3 bases, and 5 bases lay outside the gene matches. The CDR3 sequence is 12 residues long. Germline V gene lookup returns CDR1 GTSNPN and CDR2 SVGIG (reference sequence). The CDR3 coding sequence is TGTGCCTGGAGGACAGGGGGCGACGTAGCTTTCTTT. As protein: CAWRTGGDVAFF.

The rearrangement links TRBV7-6 to TRBJ2-3; 10 bases are shared with TRBD2. Germline values: CDR1 SGHVS, CDR2 FNYEAQ. V lost 8 bases, J lost 4 bases, and 12 bases stayed unmatched. CDR3 length: 16 amino acids. The CDR3 loop is CASGGLGTSVADTQYF. CDR3 nucleotide sequence: TGTGCCAGCGGAGGTTTAGGGACTAGCGTCGCAGATACGCAGTATTTT.

The gene calls are TRBV7-2 and TRBJ2-2; no reliable D call. This CDR3 region has 15 residues. V was clipped by 2 bases and J by 3 bases, with 10 bases between them. CDR1 is SGHTA, CDR2 FQGNSA, per germline. The CDR3 DNA reads as TGTGCCAGCAGCTTACATACGCAGTACACCGGGGAGCTGTTTTTT. Translated: CASSLHTQYTGELFF.

The rearrangement joins TRBV5-1 to TRBJ2-7; 12 nucleotides line up with TRBD1. V was pared by 0 bases and J by 7 bases, with 5 bases of the junction left unmatched. CDR3 length equals 15 residues. CDR1 is SGHRS, CDR2 YFSETQ, per germline. For the CDR3, the DNA is TGCGCCAGCAGCTTGGGGGGACAGGGGGCGCCTGAGCAGTACTTC. Encoded protein: CASSLGGQGAPEQYF.

J is TRBJ2-5 and V is TRBV7-9; the D gene is possibly TRBD2 (6 bases). The end of the DNA fits TRBJ2-7 better, so the J call may be wrong. The CDR3 is 13 residues long. CDR1 and CDR2 from the germline V gene are SEHNR and FQNEAQ (reference sequence). CDR3 DNA: TGTGCCAGCAGCTTACCGGGGGTCTACGAGCAGTACTTC. Translation gives CASSLPGVYEQYF.

The chain combines TRBV5-1 with TRBJ2-5; D may be TRBD1 (6 bases). The J call is in doubt because the DNA end fits TRBJ2-7 better. The germline CDR1 and CDR2 sequences are SGHRS and YFSETQ. There are 13 residues in the CDR3. This CDR3 reads CASSLTGPSEQYF. The CDR3 bases are TGCGCCAGCAGCTTAACAGGGCCCAGCGAGCAGTACTTC.

The gene calls are TRBV2 and TRBJ1-1, with D uncertain. Germline CDR1 reads SNHLY; CDR2 reads FYNNEI. The CDR3 consists of 13 residues. The ends were cut back, 7 bases at V and 3 bases at J, with 12 bases in the middle. CDR3 DNA: TGTGCCAGCAATCAGTGGCTCGACACTGAAGCTTTCTTT. Protein sequence: CASNQWLDTEAFF. Full variable domain (remainder filled in from reference TRBV2 and TRBJ1-1): EPEVTQTPSHQVTQMGQEVILRCVPISNHLYFYWYRQILGQKVEFLVSFYNNEISEKSEIFDDQFSVERPDGSNFTLKIRSTKLEDSAMYFCASNQWLDTEAFFGQGTRLTVV.

This clone came up a few times. The rearrangement uses TRBV2 and TRBJ1-5; a possible D gene is TRBD1 (5 bases). CDR1 is SNHLY, CDR2 FYNNEI, per germline. The CDR3 runs to 14 residues. Trimming shortened V by 5 bases and J by 3 bases, and 11 bases separated the two germline ends. The CDR3 bases are TGTGCCAGCAGTCCGGGACTAGACAATCAGCCCCAGCATTTT. Its protein product is CASSPGLDNQPQHF.

The gene calls are TRBV27 and TRBJ2-3; D is perhaps TRBD1 (6 bases). Trimming took off 4 bases at V and 0 bases at J, with 14 bases between the two ends. Germline CDR1 MNHEY, CDR2 SMNVEV (reference sequence). The CDR3 sequence is 16 residues long. CDR3 region: CASSSYRATSTDTQYF. CDR3 nucleotide sequence: TGTGCCAGCAGTTCGTACAGGGCTACTAGCACAGATACGCAGTATTTT.

The gene calls are TRBV30 and TRBJ2-1; TRBD2 matches 9 bases. Germline V lookup: CDR1 GTSNPN, CDR2 SVGIG (reference sequence). The trim removed 2 bases at V and 7 bases at J, leaving 9 bases unmatched. The CDR3 sequence is 15 residues long. CDR3 amino acids: CAWSRIAGVFNEQFF. The CDR3 DNA is TGTGCCTGGAGTCGAATAGCGGGAGTCTTTAATGAGCAGTTCTTC.

The chain couples TRBV5-4 to TRBJ1-2, with D uncertain. Germline values: CDR1 SGHNT, CDR2 YYREEE (reference sequence). V lost 4 bases and J 6 bases, leaving 16 bases between the germline ends. CDR3 length: 14 amino acids. The CDR3 nucleotides are TGTGCCAGCAGCCCGACGGCCGGAGGGCATGGCTACACCTTC. Its translation: CASSPTAGGHGYTF.

In this sample, this clone is medium-sized. The chain recombines TRBV13 with TRBJ2-7; 7 nucleotides align to TRBD2. From germline, CDR1 is PRHDT and CDR2 FYEKMQ (reference sequence). The J segment lost 2 bases and the V segment lost 4 bases, leaving 11 bases of the junction unmatched. This CDR3 has 16 residues. The CDR3 DNA reads TGTGCCAGCAGCTCGGTTTCCGGGACTAACGCCTACGAGCAGTACTTC. Its translation is CASSSVSGTNAYEQYF.

The CDR3 DNA is TGTGCCAGCAGACGGGGGTCGTCTAATGAAAAACTGTTTTTT. Amino acids: CASRRGSSNEKLFF. The chain uses TRBV6-6 and TRBJ1-4; D may be TRBD1 (5 bases). Germline V gives CDR1 MNHNY, CDR2 SVGAGI (reference sequence). This CDR3 contains 14 residues. V was pared by 6 bases and J by 3 bases, with 11 bases between.

The genes are TRBV6-5 and TRBJ2-5, with 7 bases identical to TRBD1. The closer fit of TRBJ2-7 to the DNA end suggests the J call may be wrong. The germline V gene encodes CDR1 MNHEY and CDR2 SVGAGI. The CDR3 runs 14 residues. The CDR3 region has the DNA TGTGCCAGCAGTCGACAGGGATTCACCTACGAGCAGTACTTC. It codes for CASSRQGFTYEQYF.

This rearrangement joins TRBV19 to TRBJ2-7, with D tentatively TRBD1 (5 bases). Looked up from germline, CDR1 is LNHDA and CDR2 is SQIVND (reference sequence). The CDR3 runs to 13 residues. V was cut by 7 bases and J by 6 bases, with 16 bases left in between. The CDR3 DNA reads as TGTGCCAGTATGAGACATTCGCAGGGCGAGCAGTACTTC. Translating gives CASMRHSQGEQYF.

This chain uses TRBV5-5 with TRBJ1-1; D uncertain. The germline V and J ends were trimmed by 2 bases and 4 bases, with 12 bases remaining between them. The length of the CDR3 is 14 residues. CDR1 and CDR2 from the germline V gene are SGHKS and YYEKEE (reference sequence). The chain's CDR3 is CASSFGFRVTEAFF. The DNA of the CDR3 is TGTGCCAGCAGCTTCGGGTTTCGCGTCACTGAAGCTTTCTTT.

The chain carries TRBV6-5 and TRBJ1-1, with D hard to call. Germline CDR1 is MNHEY and CDR2 is SVGAGI. The CDR3 consists of 13 residues. V lost 5 bases, J lost 2 bases, and 9 bases lay in between. This CDR3 reads CASSEIRNTEAFF. CDR3 bases: TGTGCCAGCAGTGAAATCAGAAACACTGAAGCTTTCTTT.

The chain carries TRBV18 and TRBJ2-1, with D possibly being TRBD1 (6 bases). Trimming left V 1 base short and J 5 bases short, with 12 bases between. The CDR3 is made up of 15 amino acids. Germline CDR1 and CDR2: KGHSH and LQKENI. The CDR3 DNA reads TGTGCCAGCTCACCACGGACAGCGCCGGACAATGAGCAGTTCTTC. Its protein product is CASSPRTAPDNEQFF.

The chain uses TRBV29-1 and TRBJ2-1, with no clear D. V was clipped by 4 bases and J by 5 bases, with 6 bases between them. The CDR3 is 11 amino acids. Germline assignment: CDR1 SQVTM and CDR2 ANQGSEA. In nucleotides, the CDR3 is TGCAGCGTTGCTAGGCACAATGAGCAGTTCTTC. This codes for CSVARHNEQFF.

The CDR3 DNA follows: TGTGCCAGTAGTGCCGTAACATGGAACTATGGCTACACCTTC. This codes for CASSAVTWNYGYTF. This chain links TRBV19 with TRBJ1-2; no firm D call. Per the germline V gene, CDR1 is LNHDA and CDR2 is SQIVND (reference sequence). V was clipped by 5 bases and J by 2 bases, with 12 bases between them. The CDR3 has 14 amino acids.

This clone appeared a few times. The gene calls are TRBV9 and TRBJ2-2; 10 bases match TRBD2. Per germline, CDR1 SGDLS and CDR2 YYNGEE. With V trimmed by 3 bases and J by 4 bases, 12 bases remained unmatched. The CDR3 spans 18 residues. The CDR3 is CASSEYRLAGVVTGELFF. The CDR3 nucleotides are TGTGCCAGCAGCGAATACCGGCTAGCGGGAGTCGTCACCGGGGAGCTGTTTTTT.

A single count supports this clone. The chain employs TRBV10-1 and TRBJ2-7; 14 nucleotides agree with TRBD2. This CDR3 has 16 residues. Germline CDR1 and CDR2: WNHNN and SYGVQD (reference sequence). V dropped 4 bases and J dropped 5; count of bases not matched to a gene: 7. CDR3 nucleotides: TGCGCCAGCAGTGGGGGACTAGCGGGAGCCATCAACGAGCAGTACTTC. Its translation: CASSGGLAGAINEQYF.

The rearrangement joins TRBV27 to TRBJ2-3, with TRBD1 matching 11 bases. CDR3 length equals 16 residues. The V and J ends lost 9 bases and 4 bases, in that order; junction bases with no gene match: 12. CDR1 is MNHEY, CDR2 SMNVEV, per germline (reference sequence). The CDR3 protein is CASSRGTGGVSDTQYF. CDR3 nucleotide sequence: TGTGCCAGTTCCCGTGGGACAGGGGGGGTATCAGATACGCAGTATTTT.

This clone appeared a few times. The chain combines TRBV7-8 with TRBJ2-5; 9 positions agree with TRBD1. CDR1 and CDR2 (germline): SGHVS, FQNEAQ. With V trimmed by 6 bases and J by 5 bases, 13 bases remained unmatched. The CDR3 length is 16 residues. CDR3 in DNA: TGTGCCAGCAGATTTCAGCCGGGACAGGGTGGGGAGACCCAGTACTTC. It is translated as CASRFQPGQGGETQYF. Variable domain in full (rest from reference TRBV7-8 and TRBJ2-5): GAGVSQSPRYKVAKRGQDVALRCDPISGHVSLFWYQQALGQGPEFLTYFQNEAQLDKSGLPSDRFFAERPEGSVSTLKIQRTQQEDSAVYLCASRFQPGQGGETQYFGPGTRLLVL.

The chain has TRBV5-5 and TRBJ2-2; a possible D gene is TRBD2 (5 bases). CDR1 is SGHKS and CDR2 is YYEKEE in the germline V gene (reference sequence). The V and J ends lost 2 bases and 4 bases respectively, with 9 bases between them. The CDR3 is 14 residues long. The CDR3 nucleotides are TGTGCCAGCAGCTTCTCGGGGATCACCGGGGAGCTGTTTTTT. It is translated as CASSFSGITGELFF.

The chain employs TRBV7-9 and TRBJ1-1; 7 bases agree with TRBD1. V gave up 6 bases and J gave up 0 bases; unmatched junction bases: 7. The CDR3 runs to 15 residues. From germline, CDR1 is SEHNR and CDR2 FQNEAQ (reference sequence). The CDR3 nucleotides are TGTGCCAGCAGAGAGGGACAGTCACTGAACACTGAAGCTTTCTTT. This gives the protein CASREGQSLNTEAFF.

V gene TRBV2 combines with J gene TRBJ2-3; 9 nucleotides match TRBD2. CDR1 is SNHLY and CDR2 is FYNNEI in the germline V gene. CDR3 size: 18 residues. V lost 6 bases, J lost 1 base, and 14 bases stayed unmatched. The CDR3, as DNA: TGTGCCAGCAGCGCCCCCCCCGCTAGCGGGACCCGCACAGATACGCAGTATTTT. It yields the protein CASSAPPASGTRTDTQYF.

This clone is medium-sized (0.01 to 0.1%). The rearrangement uses TRBV5-6 and TRBJ2-3; tentatively, D is TRBD2 (5 bases). Trimming shortened V by 1 base and J by 0 bases, and 9 bases separated the two germline ends. The CDR3 extends over 15 amino acids. The germline gives CDR1 SGHDT, CDR2 YYEEEE. The CDR3 loop is CASSLRGGSTDTQYF. The CDR3, as DNA: TGTGCCAGCAGCTTGCGTGGCGGGAGCACAGATACGCAGTATTTT. Looking up the rest from reference TRBV5-6 and TRBJ2-3 gives the full variable domain: DAGVTQSPTHLIKTRGQQVTLRCSPKSGHDTVSWYQQALGQGPQFIFQYYEEEERQRGNFPDRFSGHQFPNYSSELNVNALLLGDSALYLCASSLRGGSTDTQYFGPGTRLTVL.